This TCR beta chain was identified during a study of human T cells and chemical hapten exposure. Whole-study results and caveats: Unchanged with DPC sensitization were TCRs above 1 in 1000 frequency.

As concerns this clonotype: The antigen is undetermined.

Time point defined: patch test 3, about 24 weeks after DPC sensitization. Treatment here: therapeutic diphenylcyclopropenone sensitization with weekly scalp DPC. Whole blood, unfractionated, served as the material for total RNA extraction. TCRdb itself ran the RACE reads through MiXCR, one entry per CDR3 protein. Among 55,000 to 75,000 distinct CDR3 sequences, around 12% were seen once, and the ten largest hold roughly 2.4%. The receptor was isolated from a man aged 25 to 40 with alopecia areata. Some clones in this sample may be carry-over from other donors' samples. The input for sequencing was whole blood, taken in connection with sensitization to the hapten diphenylcyclopropenone (DPC).

The CDR3 DNA reads as TGTGCCAGCAGCCGCGACAGGGGACAACTTTACGAGCAGTACTTC. Protein: CASSRDRGQLYEQYF. The rearrangement uses TRBV11-2 and TRBJ2-7; 8 bases fit TRBD1. This CDR3 has 15 amino acids. The V gene end was trimmed by 5 bases and the J gene end by 4 bases; junction bases not matched to a gene: 10. From germline, CDR1 is SGHAT and CDR2 FQNNGV.